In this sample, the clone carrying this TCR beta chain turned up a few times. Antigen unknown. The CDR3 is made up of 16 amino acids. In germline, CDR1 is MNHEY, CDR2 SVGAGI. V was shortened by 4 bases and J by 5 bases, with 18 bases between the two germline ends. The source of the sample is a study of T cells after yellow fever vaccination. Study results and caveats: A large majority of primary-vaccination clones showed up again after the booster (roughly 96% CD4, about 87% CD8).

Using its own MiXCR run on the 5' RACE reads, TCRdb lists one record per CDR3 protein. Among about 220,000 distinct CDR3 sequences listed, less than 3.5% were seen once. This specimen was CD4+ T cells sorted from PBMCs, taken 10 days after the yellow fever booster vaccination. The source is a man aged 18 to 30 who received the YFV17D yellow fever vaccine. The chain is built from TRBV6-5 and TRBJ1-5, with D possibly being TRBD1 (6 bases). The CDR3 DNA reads TGTGCCAGCAGTTCTTATCCATCACAGGGATATCAGCCCCAGCATTTT. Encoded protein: CASSSYPSQGYQPQHF.